The present TCR beta chain was sequenced within a study of blood T cell repertoires in COVID-19. Study background: Sample material is recorded as cDNA or gDNA derived from T cells, B-cell-depleted T cells, or PBMCs.

Germline CDR1 and CDR2: PRHDT and FYEKMQ (reference sequence). This CDR3 region has 15 residues. The ends were cut back, 3 bases at V and 5 bases at J, with 14 bases in the middle. Sequenced by immunoSEQ multiplex PCR; TCRdb stores in-frame clones only, minus some. The repertoire consists of about 270,000 clones, with about 86% occurring once and the leading ten covering around 3%. The source of this sequence is a woman aged 55-75 years with active or convalescent COVID-19. The chain recombines TRBV13 with TRBJ1-5; no definite D call. The sequencing input was peripheral blood. CDR3 nucleotides: TGTGCCAGCAGCTTTCGAGGCAGCTCACATCAGCCCCAGCATTTT. The encoded protein is CASSFRGSSHQPQHF.